These T cell receptor beta chains were read from a single sample in a study of T cell repertoires in cytomegalovirus infection. TCRdb used MiXCR to reprocess the reads, holding one entry per CDR3 protein. The data contain some 320,000 distinct CDR3 sequences, more than 8% of them seen just once; the ten biggest clones take up roughly 4.5%. The sample consisted of PBMCs. These receptors originate from a human donor in good health (CMV status not recorded). Some clones in this sample may be carry-over from other donors' samples. CDR3s include the opening cysteine and the closing phenylalanine or tryptophan. D genes are given only for firm matches. Expanded clones get a size class; other rows say once, few or many, or leave the size out.

few,TRBD1,TRBV5-1,TRBJ2-4,15,TGCGCCAGCAGCTGGGACAGTAAAGCCAAAAACATTCAGTACTTC,CASSWDSKAKNIQYF
many,-,TRBV7-9,TRBJ2-1,15,TGTGCCAGCTTCAAAGGGGGTGGCTCCTACAATGAGCAGTTCTTC,CASFKGGGSYNEQFF
-,TRBD1,TRBV20-1,TRBJ2-4,15,TGCAGTGCTTGGTCGACAGGGCTAGCCAAAAACATTCAGTACTTC,CSAWSTGLAKNIQYF
many,TRBD2,TRBV7-6,TRBJ2-5,12,TGTGCCAGCAGCCCTAGCGGGGAGACCCAGTACTTC,CASSPSGETQYF
many,-,TRBV7-9,TRBJ1-2,15,TGTGCCAGCAGCTCCCGGGGGGAGAAAGACTATGGCTACACCTTC,CASSSRGEKDYGYTF
many,-,TRBV25-1,TRBJ2-1,15,TGTGCCAGCAGTGCAGGGCGGGCGACCTACAATGAGCAGTTCTTC,CASSAGRATYNEQFF
many,TRBD2,TRBV7-2,TRBJ2-1,15,TGTGCCAGCAGCCACACCCGGACTAGCTACAATGAGCAGTTCTTC,CASSHTRTSYNEQFF
few,TRBD2,TRBV7-2,TRBJ2-1,16,TGTGCCAGCATCCACGGACCGGGACTAGATTACAATGAGCAGTTCTTC,CASIHGPGLDYNEQFF
-,-,TRBV25-1,TRBJ2-1,13,TGTGCCAGCAGGAGGGCCGGGGGCAATGAGCAGTTCTTC,CASRRAGGNEQFF
many,TRBD1,TRBV7-2,TRBJ1-5,18,TGTGCCAGCAGCTCGAGGGACAGGGCTGTAATGGGCAATCAGCCCCAGCATTTT,CASSSRDRAVMGNQPQHF
few,-,TRBV5-5,TRBJ2-2,17,TGTGCCAGCAGCTTGGATATTGGGACTTCGAACACCGGGGAGCTGTTTTTT,CASSLDIGTSNTGELFF
many,-,TRBV7-2,TRBJ2-4,14,TGTGCCAGCAGCTTGGGGCAGCTGATGGACATTCAGTACTTC,CASSLGQLMDIQYF
few,-,TRBV4-1,TRBJ1-1,14,TGCGCCAGCAGCCAAGTACAGGTGAACACTGAAGCTTTCTTT,CASSQVQVNTEAFF
-,-,TRBV12-3/TRBV12-4,TRBJ1-1,13,TGTGCCAGCAGTTTCAACAGGGCCACTGAAGCTTTCTTT,CASSFNRATEAFF
-,-,TRBV27,TRBJ1-5,13,TGTGCCAGCAGTTTGGGGAAAGATCAGCCCCAGCATTTT,CASSLGKDQPQHF
-,-,TRBV3-1,TRBJ2-3,16,TGTGCCAGCAGCCAGACCGCGGGGGCCAGCACAGATACGCAGTATTTT,CASSQTAGASTDTQYF
many,-,TRBV7-9,TRBJ2-1,15,TGTGCCAGCAGCCCCGACAGTTTCCTTTACAATGAGCAGTTCTTC,CASSPDSFLYNEQFF
-,-,TRBV19,TRBJ1-2,15,TGTGCCAGTAGTGGGGGGCGGAGGCGGCCCTATGGCTACACCTTC,CASSGGRRRPYGYTF
few,-,TRBV11-2,TRBJ2-1,11,TGTGCCAGCAGCTTGTACAGGGAGGAGTTCTTC,CASSLYREEFF
-,TRBD1,TRBV29-1,TRBJ1-5,13,TGCAGCGTTGCGGACAGGGAAGGTCAGCCCCAGCATTTT,CSVADREGQPQHF